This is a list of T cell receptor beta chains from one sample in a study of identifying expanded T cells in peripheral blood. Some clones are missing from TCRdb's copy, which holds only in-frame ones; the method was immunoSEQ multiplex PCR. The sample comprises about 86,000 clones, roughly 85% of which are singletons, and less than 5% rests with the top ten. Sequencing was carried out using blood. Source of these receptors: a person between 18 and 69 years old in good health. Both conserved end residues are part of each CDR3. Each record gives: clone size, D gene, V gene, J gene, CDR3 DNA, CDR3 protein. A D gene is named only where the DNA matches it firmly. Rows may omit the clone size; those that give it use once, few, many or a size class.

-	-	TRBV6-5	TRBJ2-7	TGTGCCAGCAGTTACGAGGCGACAGTGAGACCCTACGAGCAGTACTTC	CASSYEATVRPYEQYF
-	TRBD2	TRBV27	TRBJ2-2	TGTGCCAGCAGCCCCGGCAAGGGGGTAGCGGGGGCTCACGGGGAGCTGTTTTTT	CASSPGKGVAGAHGELFF
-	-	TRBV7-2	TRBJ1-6	TGTGCCAGCAGCTTAGCCCCCAATAATTCACCCCTCCACTTT	CASSLAPNNSPLHF
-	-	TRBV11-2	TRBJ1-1	TGTGCCAGCACCCTACGATCCCTTGGGGGAGGGGGTAACACTGAAGCTTTCTTT	CASTLRSLGGGGNTEAFF
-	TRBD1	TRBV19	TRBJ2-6	TGTGCCAGCCGGACAGGCGGTTTAAGTGGGGCCAACGTCCTGACTTTC	CASRTGGLSGANVLTF
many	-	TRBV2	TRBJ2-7	TGTGCCAGCATCCCCCGGACAGACTCCTACGAGCAGTACTTC	CASIPRTDSYEQYF
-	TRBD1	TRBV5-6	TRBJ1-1	TGTGCCAGCAGCTTTCTTTTTACGGACAGGGGAACTGAAGCTTTCTTT	CASSFLFTDRGTEAFF
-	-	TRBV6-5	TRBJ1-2	TGTGCCAGCAGTTACTACAATGGTGAACGCTACACCTTC	CASSYYNGERYTF
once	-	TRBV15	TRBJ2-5	TGTGCCACCAGCGGTCGAAGGGGGTCTGACTACGGGGAGACCCAGTACTTC	CATSGRRGSDYGETQYF
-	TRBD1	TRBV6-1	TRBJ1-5	TGTGCCAGCTCCAGGGGGGATTATCAGCCCCAGCATTTT	CASSRGDYQPQHF
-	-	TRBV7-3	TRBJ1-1	TGTGCCAGCAGCTTAAATCCGTCGGGTAGCAGAGCGAACACTGAAGCTTTCTTT	CASSLNPSGSRANTEAFF
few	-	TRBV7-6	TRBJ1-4	TGTGCCAGCAGCCCGGACGGGGAAAAACTGTTTTTT	CASSPDGEKLFF
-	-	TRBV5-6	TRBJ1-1	TGTGCCAGCAGCTGGGGTGAGTTGAAGAACACTGAAGCTTTCTTT	CASSWGELKNTEAFF
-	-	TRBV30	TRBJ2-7	TGTGCCTGGAGTGGATTCGGTAGGCAGACGCTCTCCTACGAGCAGTACTTC	CAWSGFGRQTLSYEQYF
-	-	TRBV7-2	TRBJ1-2	TGTGCCAGCAGCCACGGTCTGGGGATGAACTATGGCTACACCTTC	CASSHGLGMNYGYTF
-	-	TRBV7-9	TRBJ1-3	TGTGCCAGCAGCTCTGATCTTGTAGGGGGATCAAACACCATATATTTT	CASSSDLVGGSNTIYF
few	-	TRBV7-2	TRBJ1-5	TGTGCCAGCAGCTTAATATCTACTCAGCCCCAGCATTTT	CASSLISTQPQHF
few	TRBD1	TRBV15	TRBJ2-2	TGTGCCACCAGCAGAGATCGACGGACAGGGGACACCGGGGAGCTGTTTTTT	CATSRDRRTGDTGELFF
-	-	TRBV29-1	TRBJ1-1	TGCAGCTTCACCGGCGGGGTGCTCCTGCAGAACACTGAAGCTTTCTTT	CSFTGGVLLQNTEAFF
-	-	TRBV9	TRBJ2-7	TGTGCCAGCAGCGTAGGTGGGACCGCAGACTACGAGCAGTACTTC	CASSVGGTADYEQYF
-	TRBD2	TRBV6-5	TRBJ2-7	TGTGCCAGCAGCCGCGAACGGGGGGGTTGGTACGAGCAGTACTTC	CASSRERGGWYEQYF
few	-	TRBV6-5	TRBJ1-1	TGTGCCAGCCGATACTCCCAGACATTGAACACTGAAGCTTTCTTT	CASRYSQTLNTEAFF
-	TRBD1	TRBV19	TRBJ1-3	TGTGCCTCCGACAGGGGGCGAGGGGCTGGAAACACCATATATTTT	CASDRGRGAGNTIYF
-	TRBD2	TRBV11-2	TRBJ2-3	TGTGCCAGCAGCCGGGACTATTCCACAGATACGCAGTATTTT	CASSRDYSTDTQYF
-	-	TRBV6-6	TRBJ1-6	TGTGCCAGCAGCCCCGAGATCAGCTCCTATAATTCACCCCTCCACTTT	CASSPEISSYNSPLHF
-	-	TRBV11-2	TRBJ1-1	TGTGCCAGCAGCTGGGGAGATGAAGCTTTCTTT	CASSWGDEAFF
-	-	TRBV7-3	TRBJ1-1	TGTGCCAGCAGCTTAAACACGAACACTGAAGCTTTCTTT	CASSLNTNTEAFF
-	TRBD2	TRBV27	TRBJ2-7	TGTGCCAGCACCCCCGGCGGGGGGGGCGAGCAGTACTTC	CASTPGGGGEQYF
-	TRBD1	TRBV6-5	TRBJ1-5	TGTGCCAGCAGTTACTCGGACAGGCGGCAGCCCCAGCATTTT	CASSYSDRRQPQHF
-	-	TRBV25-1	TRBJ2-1	TGTGCCAGCAGTGAAGAGTTGTCCGGGCTCGACAATGAGCAGTTCTTC	CASSEELSGLDNEQFF
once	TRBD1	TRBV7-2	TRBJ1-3	TGTGCCAGCAGCTTAGGAAGCAGGGGGGCCACCTACTCTGGAAACACCATATATTTT	CASSLGSRGATYSGNTIYF
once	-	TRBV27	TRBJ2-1	TGTGCCAGCAGTTTATTCGGCCTAGGTGAGCAGTTCTTC	CASSLFGLGEQFF
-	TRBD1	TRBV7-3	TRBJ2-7	TGTGCCAGCAGGGGACAGCATTCCTACGAGCAGTACTTC	CASRGQHSYEQYF
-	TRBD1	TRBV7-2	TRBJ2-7	TGTGCCAGCAGCTTAGCGAAATGGGGACAGGGGCTCTACGAGCAGTACTTC	CASSLAKWGQGLYEQYF
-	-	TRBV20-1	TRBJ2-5	TGCAGTGCTCGGTCCGTGGAGACCCAGTACTTC	CSARSVETQYF
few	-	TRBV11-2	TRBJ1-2	TGTGCCAGCAGCTTAGGGTCGATTCAGGGCTATGGCTACACCTTC	CASSLGSIQGYGYTF
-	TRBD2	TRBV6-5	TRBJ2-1	TGTGCCAGCAGCTCTACCGCGGGGGGTGGCAATGAGCAGTTCTTC	CASSSTAGGGNEQFF
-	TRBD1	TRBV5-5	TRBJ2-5	TGTGCCAGCAGCTCTCACCCCGGGACAGTCCAAGAGACCCAGTACTTC	CASSSHPGTVQETQYF
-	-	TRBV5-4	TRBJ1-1	TGTGCCAGCAGCTCCAGGGATAAGAACACTGAAGCTTTCTTT	CASSSRDKNTEAFF
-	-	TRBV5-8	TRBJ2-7	TGTGCCAGCAGCTTGGGTCCCGGGGACCCCCGCGCCTACGAGCAGTACTTC	CASSLGPGDPRAYEQYF
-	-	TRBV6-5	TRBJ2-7	TGTGCCAGCGCCCTCGGAAGCAGCTACGAGCAGTACTTC	CASALGSSYEQYF
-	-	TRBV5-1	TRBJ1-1	TGCGCCAGCAGCTTAGAAGGGAGGTGGGCTGAAGCTTTCTTT	CASSLEGRWAEAFF
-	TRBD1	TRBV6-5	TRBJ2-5	TGTGCCAGCAGTTACGGACAGGGCCCCTTACAAGAGACCCAGTACTTC	CASSYGQGPLQETQYF
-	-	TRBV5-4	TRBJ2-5	TGTGCCAGCAGCTTGGGGGTCTTCCAGGTCCAGGAGACCCAGTACTTC	CASSLGVFQVQETQYF